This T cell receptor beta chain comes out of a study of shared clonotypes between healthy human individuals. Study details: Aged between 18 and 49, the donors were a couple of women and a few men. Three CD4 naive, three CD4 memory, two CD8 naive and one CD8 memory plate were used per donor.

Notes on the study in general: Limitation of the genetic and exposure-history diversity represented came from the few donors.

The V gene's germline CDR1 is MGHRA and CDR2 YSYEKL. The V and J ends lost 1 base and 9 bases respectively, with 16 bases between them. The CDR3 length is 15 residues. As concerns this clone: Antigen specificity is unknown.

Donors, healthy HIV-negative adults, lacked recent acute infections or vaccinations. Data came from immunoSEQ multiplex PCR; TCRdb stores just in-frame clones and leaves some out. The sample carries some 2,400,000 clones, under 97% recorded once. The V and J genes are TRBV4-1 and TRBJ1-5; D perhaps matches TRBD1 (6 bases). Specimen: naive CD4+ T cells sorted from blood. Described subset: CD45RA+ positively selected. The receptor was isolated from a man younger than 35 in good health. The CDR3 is CASSQGTAGEWPQHF. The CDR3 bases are TGCGCCAGCAGCCAAGGGACAGCCGGGGAATGGCCCCAGCATTTT.